These 15 T cell receptor beta chains came from one sample sequenced in a study of T cells after yellow fever vaccination (dated by TCRdb to between 2018 and 2021). To prepare the library, 5' RACE was applied. TCRdb lists the instrument as Illumina HiSeq 2500. TCRdb ran its own pipeline on the public reads, namely fastp trimming at Q25 and MiXCR clone calling, and kept in-frame beta chains. Entries are consolidated by CDR3 protein sequence, retaining the most common genes and DNA. Here the sample has approximately 610,000 distinct CDR3 sequences; 17% occur a single time. 17% of the sample lies in the top ten. The treatment or condition label here, explained by the study, means: live attenuated yellow fever vaccine strain. Source: PBMCs, taken roughly 5 days after the first yellow fever vaccination. The receptors come from a man in his late teens or twenties who received the YFV17D yellow fever vaccine.

This clonotype was counted once. The chain couples TRBV3-1 to TRBJ1-5, with 7 bases identical to TRBD1. Germline V gives CDR1 LGHDT, CDR2 YNNKEL (reference sequence). The ends lost 3 bases at V and 2 bases at J; junction bases unmatched: 7. The CDR3 sequence is 16 residues long. As DNA, the CDR3 is TGTGCCAGCAGCCATGATTACAGGGGTGGCAATCAGCCCCAGCATTTT. This codes for CASSHDYRGGNQPQHF.

This clonotype was observed a few times. A junction end diverges from the germline sequence, so it may reflect a read error. The CDR3: CASSPSGSVTLYGYTF. The CDR3 nucleotides read TGTGCCAGCAGTCCTAGTGGGTCTGTAACCCTCTATGGTTACACCTTC. This chain connects TRBV12-3 or TRBV12-4 to TRBJ1-2; D gene ambiguous. This CDR3 comprises 16 residues.

This clonotype was recorded only once. The rearrangement links TRBV11-2 to TRBJ2-7, with TRBD2 as a possible D gene (6 bases). V lost 5 bases and J lost 2, with 13 bases in between. Germline CDR1 reads SGHAT; CDR2 reads FQNNGV. There are 14 residues in the CDR3. DNA for the CDR3: TGTGCCAGCAGCCCCGCCGGGAGCACCTACGAGCAGTACTTC. Amino acid sequence: CASSPAGSTYEQYF. Filled out from reference TRBV11-2 and TRBJ2-7, the complete variable domain reads EAGVAQSPRYKIIEKRQSVAFWCNPISGHATLYWYQQILGQGPKLLIQFQNNGVVDDSQLPKDRFSAERLKGVDSTLKIQPAKLEDSAVYLCASSPAGSTYEQYFGPGTRLTVT.

This clonotype was picked up a small number of times. The chain links TRBV21-1 to TRBJ2-1; the D segment call TRBD2 is taken from the table without a DNA check. TRBV21-1 constitutes a pseudogene. CDR3 size: 15 residues. As DNA, the CDR3 is TGTGCCAATACAGGGCCTAGCGGGGGGGCTAATGAGCAGTTCTTC. Protein sequence: CANTGPSGGANEQFF.

CDR3 in amino acids: CASSPTASYEQYF. As DNA, the CDR3 is TGTGCCAGCAGTCCGACAGCTTCCTACGAGCAGTACTTC. The chain has TRBV6-2 or TRBV6-3 and TRBJ2-7; D may be TRBD1 (5 bases). The CDR3 totals 13 residues. Trimming removed 5 bases from V and 1 base from J, with 9 bases in between. CDR1 is MNHEY and CDR2 is SVGEGT in the germline V gene.

In its sample, this clonotype was seen a few times. The rearrangement uses TRBV28 and TRBJ2-5; D possibly corresponds to TRBD1 (5 bases). This CDR3 spans 14 amino acids. Germline V gene data show CDR1 as MDHEN and CDR2 as SYDVKM. V lost 6 bases and J 5 bases, leaving 16 bases between the germline ends. This CDR3 is CASSPAVGLETQYF. Written as DNA, the CDR3 is TGTGCCAGCAGCCCCGCCGTGGGGCTTGAGACCCAGTACTTC.

The chain is built from TRBV20-1 and TRBJ2-7; no reliable D call. CDR1 and CDR2 from the germline V gene are DFQATT and SNEGSKA (reference sequence). The CDR3 has 13 amino acids. The germline V and J ends were trimmed by 7 bases and 0 bases, with 13 bases remaining between them. The CDR3 region has the DNA TGCAGTGTGGCTAGTGGAAGCTCCTACGAGCAGTACGTC. It specifies CSVASGSSYEQYV.

In this sample, this clonotype turned up a few times. The chain employs TRBV7-2 and TRBJ1-4; TRBD1 agrees at 10 bases. The germline V gene encodes CDR1 SGHTA and CDR2 FQGNSA. The CDR3 is made up of 15 amino acids. V dropped 3 bases and J dropped 10; count of bases not matched to a gene: 8. In DNA form, the CDR3 reads TGTGCCAGCAGCTTTTTAGGGACAGGGGAGAGAAAACTGTTTTTT. It codes for CASSFLGTGERKLFF.

The gene calls are TRBV6-5 and TRBJ2-5; possibly TRBD2 for D (5 bases). This CDR3 region has 15 residues. The germline V gene encodes CDR1 MNHEY and CDR2 SVGAGI. The V end was cut by 0 bases, the J end by 1 base, with 9 bases between. This CDR3 is CASSYSGRGQETQYF. As DNA, the CDR3 is TGTGCCAGCAGTTACTCGGGCCGGGGCCAAGAGACCCAGTACTTC.

This clonotype has just a few counts. The chain combines TRBV15 with TRBJ2-7; D is uncertain. Trimming left V 0 bases short and J 5 bases short, with 8 bases between. The CDR3 has 13 amino acids. In germline, CDR1 is LNHNV, CDR2 YYDKDF (reference sequence). As DNA, the CDR3 is TGTGCCACCAGCAGAGATCCGACGCACGAGCAGTACTTC. Translated, it gives CATSRDPTHEQYF.

This clonotype has only one observation. The J gene is TRBJ2-7, the V gene TRBV12-3 or TRBV12-4, with D perhaps TRBD1 (5 bases). The V and J ends lost 9 bases and 2 bases respectively, with 14 bases between them. This CDR3 spans 13 amino acids. DNA of the CDR3: TGTGCCAGGAGCAATTGGACACCCTACGAGCAGTACTTC. Translation gives CARSNWTPYEQYF.

This clonotype was counted only a few times. The J gene is TRBJ2-3, the V gene TRBV6-5; a possible D gene is TRBD2 (6 bases). The V gene lost 1 base and the J gene lost 0 bases, with 8 bases spanning the gap. Germline V CDR1 and CDR2: MNHEY, SVGAGI. The CDR3 runs 15 residues. CDR3 loop: CASSYWEASTDTQYF. The CDR3 nucleotides read TGTGCCAGCAGTTACTGGGAGGCTAGCACAGATACGCAGTATTTT.

V usage is TRBV7-2 and J usage is TRBJ2-3, with D unclear. The CDR3 is made up of 14 amino acids. The V end lost 2 bases, the J end lost 2 bases, and 8 bases lay between the germline ends. Germline V gene sequence: CDR1 SGHTA, CDR2 FQGNSA. CDR3 nucleotide sequence: TGTGCCAGCAGCTTATCCAGGAACACAGATACGCAGTATTTT. Translation: CASSLSRNTDTQYF.

The table lists this clonotype with a few counts. The genes are TRBV11-2 and TRBJ2-1, with TRBD2 matching over 11 bases. CDR3 size: 16 residues. CDR1 and CDR2 from the germline V gene are SGHAT and FQNNGV. V was pared by 5 bases and J by 4 bases, with 7 bases of the junction left unmatched. The CDR3 spells CASSIGPSGGYNEQFF. For the CDR3, the DNA is TGTGCCAGCAGCATCGGGCCTAGCGGGGGGTACAATGAGCAGTTCTTC.

V usage is TRBV29-1 and J usage is TRBJ2-3; tentative D call: TRBD1 (6 bases). Trimming removed 2 bases from V and 3 bases from J, with 9 bases in between. This CDR3 is 13 amino acids long. CDR1 is SQVTM, CDR2 ANQGSEA, per germline. CDR3 DNA sequence: TGCAGCGTTGAACAGGGGCCTACAGATACGCAGTATTTT. Protein: CSVEQGPTDTQYF.